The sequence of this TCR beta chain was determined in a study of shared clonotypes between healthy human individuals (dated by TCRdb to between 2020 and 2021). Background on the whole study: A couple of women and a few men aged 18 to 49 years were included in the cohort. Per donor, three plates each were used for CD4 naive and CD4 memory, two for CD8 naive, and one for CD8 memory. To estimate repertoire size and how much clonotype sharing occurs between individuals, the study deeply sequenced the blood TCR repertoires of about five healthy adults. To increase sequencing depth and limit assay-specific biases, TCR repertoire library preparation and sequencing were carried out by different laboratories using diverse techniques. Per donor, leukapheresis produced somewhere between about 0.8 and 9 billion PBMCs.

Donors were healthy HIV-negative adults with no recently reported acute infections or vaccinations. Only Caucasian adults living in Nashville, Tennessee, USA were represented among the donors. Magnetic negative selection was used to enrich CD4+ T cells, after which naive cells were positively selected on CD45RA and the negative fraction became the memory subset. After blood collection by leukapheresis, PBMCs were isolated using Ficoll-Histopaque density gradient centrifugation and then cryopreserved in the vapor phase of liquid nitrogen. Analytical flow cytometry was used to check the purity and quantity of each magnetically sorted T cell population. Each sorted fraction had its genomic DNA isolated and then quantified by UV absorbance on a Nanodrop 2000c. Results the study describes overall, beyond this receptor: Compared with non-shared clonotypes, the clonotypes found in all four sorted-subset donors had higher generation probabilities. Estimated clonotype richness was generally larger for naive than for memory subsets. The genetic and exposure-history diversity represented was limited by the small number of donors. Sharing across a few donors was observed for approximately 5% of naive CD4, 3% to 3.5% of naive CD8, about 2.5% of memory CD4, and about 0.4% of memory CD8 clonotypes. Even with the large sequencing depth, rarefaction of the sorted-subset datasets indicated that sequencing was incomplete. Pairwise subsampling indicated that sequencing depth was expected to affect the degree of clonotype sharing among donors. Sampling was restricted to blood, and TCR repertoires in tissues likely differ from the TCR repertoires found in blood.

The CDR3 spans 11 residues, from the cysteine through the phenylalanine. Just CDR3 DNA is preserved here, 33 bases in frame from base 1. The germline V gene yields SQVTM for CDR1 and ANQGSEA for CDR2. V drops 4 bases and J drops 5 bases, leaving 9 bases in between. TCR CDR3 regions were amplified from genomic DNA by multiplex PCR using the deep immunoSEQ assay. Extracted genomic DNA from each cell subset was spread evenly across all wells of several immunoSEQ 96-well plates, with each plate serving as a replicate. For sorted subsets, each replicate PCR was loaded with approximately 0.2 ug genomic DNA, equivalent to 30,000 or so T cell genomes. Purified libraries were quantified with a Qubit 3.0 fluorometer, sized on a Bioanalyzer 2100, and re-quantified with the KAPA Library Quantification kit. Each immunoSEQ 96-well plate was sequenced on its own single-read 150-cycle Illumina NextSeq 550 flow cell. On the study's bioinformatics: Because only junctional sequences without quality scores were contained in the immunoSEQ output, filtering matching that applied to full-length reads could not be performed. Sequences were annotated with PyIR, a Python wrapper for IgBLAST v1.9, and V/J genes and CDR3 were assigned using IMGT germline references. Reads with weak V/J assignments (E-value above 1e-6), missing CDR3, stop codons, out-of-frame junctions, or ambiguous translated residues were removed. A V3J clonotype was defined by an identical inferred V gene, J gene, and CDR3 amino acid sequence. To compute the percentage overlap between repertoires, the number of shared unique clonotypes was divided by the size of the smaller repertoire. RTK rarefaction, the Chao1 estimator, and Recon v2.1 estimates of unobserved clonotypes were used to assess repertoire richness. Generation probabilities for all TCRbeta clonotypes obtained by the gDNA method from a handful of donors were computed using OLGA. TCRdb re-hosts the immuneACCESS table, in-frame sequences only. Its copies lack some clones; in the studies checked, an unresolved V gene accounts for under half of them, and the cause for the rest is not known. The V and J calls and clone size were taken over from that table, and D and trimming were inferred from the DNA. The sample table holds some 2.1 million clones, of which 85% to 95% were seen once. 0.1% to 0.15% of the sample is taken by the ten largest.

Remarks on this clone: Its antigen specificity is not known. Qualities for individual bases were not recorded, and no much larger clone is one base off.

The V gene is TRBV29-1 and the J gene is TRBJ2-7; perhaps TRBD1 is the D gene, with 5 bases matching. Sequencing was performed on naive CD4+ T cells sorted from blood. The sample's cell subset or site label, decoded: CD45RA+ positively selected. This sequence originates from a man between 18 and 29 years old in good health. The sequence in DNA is TGCAGCGTTGGGCCAGGGAACGAGCAGTACTTC. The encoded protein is CSVGPGNEQYF.